Shown below are 11 T cell receptor beta chains from a single sample sequenced in a study of T cell responses to AZD1222 COVID-19 vaccine. Repertoires were generated with immunoSEQ multiplex PCR, while TCRdb's copy carries only in-frame clones and drops some. The sample shows about 64,000 clones, about 89% of them seen only once. Sample: peripheral blood, taken 28 days after the second dose of the MenACWY control vaccine. The receptors come from an adult who received the MenACWY meningococcal vaccine as a control.

The DNA of the CDR3 is TGTGCCAGCTCACCACTCACGGGTGAACAGCCCCAGCATTTT. This gives the protein CASSPLTGEQPQHF. This chain connects TRBV18 to TRBJ1-5; D gene ambiguous. V lost 1 base and J lost 7, with 11 bases in between. Germline CDR1 KGHSH, CDR2 LQKENI. The CDR3 runs 14 residues.

The chain links TRBV7-9 to TRBJ1-1; 7 nucleotides agree with TRBD1. Germline CDR1 SEHNR, CDR2 FQNEAQ (reference sequence). The CDR3 spans 13 residues. V gave up 1 base and J gave up 7 bases; unmatched junction bases: 3. DNA of the CDR3: TGTGCCAGCAGCTTAGGACAGGGCGGTGAAGCTTTCTTT. Encoded protein: CASSLGQGGEAFF.

The V and J genes are TRBV3-1 (or the pseudogene TRBV3-2) and TRBJ1-5, with TRBD1 as a possible D gene (6 bases). This CDR3 contains 15 residues. Germline assignment: CDR1 LGHDT and CDR2 YNNKEL (reference sequence). The V end lost 5 bases, the J end lost 6 bases, and 17 bases lay between the germline ends. CDR3 sequence reads: CASSTGIGGGQPQHF. The DNA of the CDR3 is TGTGCCAGCAGCACCGGGATAGGGGGGGGTCAGCCCCAGCATTTT.

The chain's CDR3 is CASSPFLPGQGDEKLFF. The CDR3 bases are TGTGCCAGCTCACCGTTTCTACCGGGACAGGGGGATGAAAAACTGTTTTTT. This chain links TRBV18 with TRBJ1-4; 11 bases are a match to TRBD1. The CDR3 has 17 amino acids. Germline CDR1 and CDR2: KGHSH and LQKENI. V gave up 3 bases and J gave up 6 bases; unmatched junction bases: 9.

This chain links TRBV19 with TRBJ2-1; the match to TRBD2 covers 11 bases. Per the germline V gene, CDR1 is LNHDA and CDR2 is SQIVND (reference sequence). The CDR3 has 14 amino acids. With 7 bases clipped from V and 4 bases from J, the junction kept 3 bases outside the gene matches. The CDR3, as DNA: TGTGCCAGTACCGGACTAGCGGGTTACAATGAGCAGTTCTTC. This gives the protein CASTGLAGYNEQFF.

This chain uses TRBV28 with TRBJ2-1; D is unresolved. V was shortened by 10 bases and J by 0 bases, with 10 bases between the two germline ends. The germline V gene has CDR1 MDHEN and CDR2 SYDVKM. The CDR3 runs to 13 residues. CDR3 region: CATEVSSYNEQFF. The DNA for the CDR3 is TGTGCCACAGAGGTGAGCTCCTACAATGAGCAGTTCTTC.

The rearrangement joins TRBV30 to TRBJ2-7, with D perhaps being TRBD1 or TRBD2 (6 bases each). The CDR3 sequence is 14 residues long. CDR1 is GTSNPN and CDR2 is SVGIG in the germline V gene (reference sequence). Deletions cut 0 bases from V and 6 bases from J, with 15 bases between. The CDR3: CAWSVGGGPAEQYF. The CDR3 DNA sequence: TGTGCCTGGAGTGTAGGAGGGGGACCCGCCGAGCAGTACTTC.

The chain has TRBV4-1 and TRBJ2-7, with a tentative D call TRBD2 (6 bases). In germline, CDR1 is MGHRA, CDR2 YSYEKL. V shed 4 bases and J shed 3 bases, with 22 bases lying between them. The CDR3 has 17 residues. CDR3 in amino acids: CASSPQSLRDADYEQYF. The CDR3 region has the DNA TGCGCCAGCAGCCCGCAAAGTTTGCGGGACGCGGACTACGAGCAGTACTTC.

A single count supports this clone. This sequence joins TRBV2 and TRBJ1-4; a possible D gene is TRBD1 (6 bases). CDR3 size: 14 residues. Trimming cost V 3 bases and J 8 bases, with 13 bases left between them. Germline V gene sequence: CDR1 SNHLY, CDR2 FYNNEI. The CDR3 loop reads CASSETGQGEKLFF. The DNA of the CDR3 is TGTGCCAGCAGTGAGACCGGCCAGGGGGAAAAACTGTTTTTT.

V and J are TRBV14 and TRBJ2-1; maybe TRBD2 (5 bases). The germline V and J ends were trimmed by 1 base and 5 bases, with 15 bases remaining between them. This CDR3 contains 16 residues. Germline V gives CDR1 SGHDN, CDR2 FVKESK. DNA for the CDR3: TGTGCCAGCAGCCAAGTCGCCGGGCGGGTGAACAATGAGCAGTTCTTC. This translates into CASSQVAGRVNNEQFF.

This chain connects TRBV29-1 to TRBJ2-1, with D maybe TRBD1 (7 bases). The CDR3 is made up of 14 amino acids. Germline CDR1 and CDR2: SQVTM and ANQGSEA. V was pared by 5 bases and J by 5 bases, with 16 bases between. The CDR3 sequence: CSVRRGTVNNEQFF. The CDR3 nucleotides are TGCAGCGTTCGACGGGGGACAGTGAACAATGAGCAGTTCTTC.